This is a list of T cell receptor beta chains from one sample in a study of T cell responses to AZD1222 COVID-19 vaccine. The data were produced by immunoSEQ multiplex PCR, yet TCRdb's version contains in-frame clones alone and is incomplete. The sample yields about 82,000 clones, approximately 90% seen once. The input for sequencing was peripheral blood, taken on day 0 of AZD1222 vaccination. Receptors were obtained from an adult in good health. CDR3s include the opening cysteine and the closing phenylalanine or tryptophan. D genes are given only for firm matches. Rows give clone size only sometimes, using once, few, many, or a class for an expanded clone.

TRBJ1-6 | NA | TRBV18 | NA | CASSPAGLLNNSPLHF | TGTGCCAGCTCACCGGCGGGACTTTTAAATAATTCACCCCTCCACTTT
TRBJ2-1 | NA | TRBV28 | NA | CASSLTALGTSKGLYNEQFF | TGTGCCAGCAGTTTAACTGCCTTAGGGACATCCAAGGGTTTGTACAATGAGCAGTTCTTC
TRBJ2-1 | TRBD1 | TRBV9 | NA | CASSMGQGPPIDNEQFF | TGTGCCAGCAGCATGGGACAGGGGCCACCTATTGACAATGAGCAGTTCTTC
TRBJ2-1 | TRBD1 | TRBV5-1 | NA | CASSLQGADVGNEQFF | TGCGCCAGCAGCTTACAGGGGGCTGATGTGGGCAATGAGCAGTTCTTC
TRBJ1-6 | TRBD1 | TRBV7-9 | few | CASSFGTENSPLHF | TGTGCCAGCAGCTTCGGGACAGAGAATTCACCCCTCCACTTT
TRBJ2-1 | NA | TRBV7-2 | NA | CASSQQGLSSYNEQFF | TGTGCCAGCAGCCAACAGGGTTTGTCCTCCTACAATGAGCAGTTCTTC
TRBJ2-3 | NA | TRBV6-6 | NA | CASSPTDTQYF | TGTGCCAGCAGCCCCACAGATACGCAGTATTTT
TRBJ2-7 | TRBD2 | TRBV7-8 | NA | CASSSRLAGTYEQYF | TGTGCCAGCAGCTCAAGACTAGCGGGGACCTACGAGCAGTACTTC
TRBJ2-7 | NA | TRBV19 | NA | CASSITGAFYEQYF | TGTGCCAGTAGTATCACGGGGGCCTTCTACGAGCAGTACTTC
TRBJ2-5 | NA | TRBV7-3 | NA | CASSLGGQETQYF | TGTGCCAGCAGCTTAGGAGGGCAAGAGACCCAGTACTTC
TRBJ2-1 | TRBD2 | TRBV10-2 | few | CASSDLLGRLAGFNEQFF | TGCGCCAGCAGTGACCTCCTGGGGAGACTAGCGGGGTTTAATGAGCAGTTCTTC
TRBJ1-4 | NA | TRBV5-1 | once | CASSLAGSTNEKLFF | TGCGCCAGCAGCTTGGCCGGCTCAACTAATGAAAAACTGTTTTTT
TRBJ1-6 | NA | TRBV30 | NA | CAGTTAGERRYSPLHF | TGTGCCGGGACTACCGCAGGGGAAAGGCGGTATTCACCCCTCCACTTT
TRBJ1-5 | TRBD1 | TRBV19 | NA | CATRDRGNQPQHF | TGTGCCACCCGGGACAGGGGAAATCAGCCCCAGCATTTT
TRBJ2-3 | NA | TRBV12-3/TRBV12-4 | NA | CASSSPTDTQYF | TGTGCCAGCAGTTCCCCCACAGATACGCAGTATTTT
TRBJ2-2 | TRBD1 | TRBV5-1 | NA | CASSGFSGTGNSLMNTGELFF | TGCGCCAGCAGCGGATTCTCCGGGACAGGGAATTCACTGATGAACACCGGGGAGCTGTTTTTT
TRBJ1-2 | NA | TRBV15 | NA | CATSRARAANYGYTF | TGTGCCACCAGCAGAGCCAGGGCCGCTAACTATGGCTACACCTTC
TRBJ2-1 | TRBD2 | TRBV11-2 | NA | CASLSSGGALGSYNEQFF | TGTGCCAGCCTATCCAGCGGGGGAGCCCTCGGCTCCTACAATGAGCAGTTCTTC
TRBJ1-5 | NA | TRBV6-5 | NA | CASSPRKPSQPQHF | TGTGCCAGCAGTCCTCGGAAACCCAGTCAGCCCCAGCATTTT
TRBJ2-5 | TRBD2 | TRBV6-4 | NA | CASSDRGGAGLETQYF | TGTGCCAGCAGTGACCGCGGGGGGGCCGGTTTGGAGACCCAGTACTTC
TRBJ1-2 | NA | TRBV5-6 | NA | CASSSSLRTANYGYTF | TGTGCCAGCAGCTCCTCCCTACGGACAGCCAACTATGGCTACACCTTC
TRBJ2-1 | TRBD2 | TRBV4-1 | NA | CASSQLSGGQGNEQFF | TGCGCCAGCAGCCAACTTAGCGGGGGGCAGGGCAATGAGCAGTTCTTC
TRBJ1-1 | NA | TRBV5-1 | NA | CASSLTGLTEAFF | TGCGCCAGCAGCCTAACAGGTTTAACTGAAGCTTTCTTT
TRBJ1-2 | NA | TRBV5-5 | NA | CASSLGRGDGYTF | TGTGCCAGCAGCTTGGGCAGGGGTGATGGCTACACCTTC
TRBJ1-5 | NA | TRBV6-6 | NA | CASSYSGVSNQPQHF | TGTGCCAGCAGTTACTCGGGGGTAAGCAATCAGCCCCAGCATTTT
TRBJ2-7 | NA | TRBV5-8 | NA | CASSLGAPSGHGRKYEQYF | TGTGCCAGCAGCTTGGGGGCACCCTCAGGGCATGGGAGAAAGTACGAGCAGTACTTC
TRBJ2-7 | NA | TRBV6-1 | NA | CASSPDRYYEQYF | TGTGCCAGCAGTCCCGACAGGTACTACGAGCAGTACTTC
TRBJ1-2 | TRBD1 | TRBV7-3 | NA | CASSPDRDNNYGYTF | TGTGCCAGCAGTCCTGACAGGGACAACAACTATGGCTACACCTTC
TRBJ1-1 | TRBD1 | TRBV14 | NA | CASSRDRANTEAFF | TGTGCCAGCAGCCGGGACAGGGCGAACACTGAAGCTTTCTTT
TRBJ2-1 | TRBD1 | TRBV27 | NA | CASPSPGQAAYNEQFF | TGTGCCAGCCCCTCCCCGGGACAGGCCGCCTACAATGAGCAGTTCTTC
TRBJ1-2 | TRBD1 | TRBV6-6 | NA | CASSLGQGGYTF | TGTGCCAGCAGTTTGGGACAGGGAGGCTACACCTTC
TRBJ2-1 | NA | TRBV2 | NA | CASTVMADEQFF | TGTGCCAGCACGGTCATGGCGGATGAGCAGTTCTTC
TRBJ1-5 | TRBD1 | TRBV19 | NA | CATWDSSYQPQHF | TGTGCCACATGGGACAGTTCTTATCAGCCCCAGCATTTT
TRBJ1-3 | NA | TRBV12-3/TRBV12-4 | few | CASSPRLTKAIYF | TGTGCCAGCAGTCCCAGACTGACCAAGGCCATATATTTT
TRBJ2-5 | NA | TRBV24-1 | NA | CATSDGGGMGKKETQYF | TGTGCCACCAGTGATGGGGGAGGAATGGGGAAAAAAGAGACCCAGTACTTC
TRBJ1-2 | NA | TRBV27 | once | CASRREGYYGYTF | TGTGCCAGCAGGAGGGAGGGGTACTATGGCTACACCTTC
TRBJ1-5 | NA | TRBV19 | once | CASSTSTPNQPQHF | TGTGCCAGTAGTACCTCGACACCGAATCAGCCCCAGCATTTT
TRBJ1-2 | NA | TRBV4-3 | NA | CASSQDYGGAGGYTF | TGCGCCAGCAGCCAAGATTACGGGGGGGCAGGGGGCTACACCTTC
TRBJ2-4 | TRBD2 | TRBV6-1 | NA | CASSGRLAGDQNIQYF | TGTGCCAGCAGTGGGCGACTAGCGGGGGATCAAAACATTCAGTACTTC
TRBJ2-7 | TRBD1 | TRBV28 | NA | CASSLEFSGQGFYEQYF | TGTGCCAGCAGTTTAGAGTTCTCGGGACAGGGATTCTACGAGCAGTACTTC
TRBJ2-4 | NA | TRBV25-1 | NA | CASSEFNIQYF | TGTGCCAGCAGTGAATTCAACATTCAGTACTTC